Sequencing of this TCR beta chain was carried out in a study of blood T cell repertoires in COVID-19. Turning to the study itself: COVID-19 samples collected from the United States, Italy and Spain covered acute and convalescent phases.

The ends were cut back, 2 bases at V and 14 bases at J, with 15 bases in the middle. The CDR3 totals 13 residues. In the original workflow: Nucleated cell counts were estimated from reference gene primer amplification. Generated by immunoSEQ multiplex PCR, the TCRdb table keeps only in-frame clones and is missing some. That table is the source of V, J and clone size, and D and trimming were worked out from the DNA. This sample has roughly 330,000 clones, with around 83% found just once. The sequence came from a woman aged 50 to 60 with acute or convalescent COVID-19. Sequenced sample: peripheral blood. This rearrangement joins TRBV12-3 or TRBV12-4 to TRBJ2-2; D gene uncertain. CDR3 in DNA: TGTGCCAGCAGTTTACCCGCGCCAACTCAACTGTTTTTT. Translating gives CASSLPAPTQLFF.